This T cell receptor (beta chain) was observed in a study of T-cell reconstitution after alpha-beta-depleted transplantation in children. The CDR3 totals 14 residues. Germline CDR1 and CDR2: SGHRS and YFSETQ. V trimming: 4 bases; J trimming: 5 bases; junction bases outside the gene matches: 9. This sample's TCRbeta library carried unique molecular identifier barcodes. TCRdb ran MiXCR on the PCR reads and lists one entry per CDR3 protein. The sample holds about 640,000 distinct CDR3 sequences; about 15% are singletons and the top ten take about 1.1%. The origin of this receptor is a human donor who donated a stem cell graft to a child with acute myeloid leukemia. The V and J genes are TRBV5-1 and TRBJ2-7; 7 bases align to TRBD1. This material consisted of PBMCs from the stem cell graft donor, taken from the stem cell graft. Written as DNA, the CDR3 is TGCGCCAGCAGCCTGAGACAGGGTGGCCACGAGCAGTACGTC. Encoded protein: CASSLRQGGHEQYV.